The clone carrying this TCR beta chain showed up just once. Its antigen remains unidentified. Compared with germline, one end of the junction differs, possibly owing to a read error. The PCR contained 60 Vbeta and 13 Jbeta primers. Clones were sequenced by immunoSEQ multiplex PCR, and TCRdb holds only the in-frame ones, with some missing. The repertoire holds about 130,000 clones, with 75% as singletons. This sample is part of a study of cytomegalovirus exposure and HLA in healthy donors. Study results and limitations: According to a later analysis, donors in an Asian-associated ancestry cluster reportedly had fewer N-insertions than the roughly 670-donor mean. Most of the TCR beta V segments (in an earlier analysis) were productive either about 87% or about 30% of the time.

The CDR3 extends over 19 amino acids. Germline assignment: CDR1 SGHDT and CDR2 YYEEEE. Sequencing input: PBMCs. The receptor was derived from a young man in good health and CMV-seronegative. V usage is TRBV5-6 and J usage is TRBJ2-6; 7 bases agree with TRBD1. The CDR3 spells CASSLGRGYILTGANGLTF. The CDR3 DNA reads TGTGCCAGCAGCTTGGGCAGGGGGTACATTCTGACTGGGGCCAACGGCCTGACTTTC.